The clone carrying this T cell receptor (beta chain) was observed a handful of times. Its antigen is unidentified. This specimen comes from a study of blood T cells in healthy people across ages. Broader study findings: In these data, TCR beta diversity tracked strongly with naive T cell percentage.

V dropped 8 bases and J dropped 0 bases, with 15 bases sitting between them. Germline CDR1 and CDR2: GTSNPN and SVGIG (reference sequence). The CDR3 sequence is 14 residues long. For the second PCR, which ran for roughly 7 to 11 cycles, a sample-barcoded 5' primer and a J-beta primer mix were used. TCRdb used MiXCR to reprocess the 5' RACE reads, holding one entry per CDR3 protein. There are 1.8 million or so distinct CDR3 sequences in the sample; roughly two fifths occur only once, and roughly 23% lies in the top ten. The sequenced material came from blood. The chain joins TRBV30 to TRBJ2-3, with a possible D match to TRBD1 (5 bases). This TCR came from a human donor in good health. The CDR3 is CAGQRTTSTDTQYF. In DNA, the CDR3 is TGTGCCGGTCAGAGGACAACTAGCACAGATACGCAGTATTTT.